This T cell receptor (beta chain) appears in the sequencing data of a study of long-term antiretroviral therapy in people with HIV. Overall study findings and caveats: Pre-ART-expanded clones dominated the repertoire at all time points.

This CDR3 spans 12 amino acids. Trimming removed 0 bases from V and 8 bases from J, with 7 bases in between. Germline CDR1 and CDR2: MNHNY and SVGAGI (reference sequence). In regard to this clone: Its antigen is currently unknown.

Run at survey level, the immunoSEQ assay was version v3.0. Produced via immunoSEQ multiplex PCR; TCRdb's table is partial and in-frame only. The sample yields roughly 19,000 clones, 82% seen once. The material was unsorted PBMCs, obtained around 2.4 years after starting antiretroviral therapy. The sequence was obtained from a man aged 40-55 years with HIV. The chain is built from TRBV6-6 and TRBJ1-2; D gene uncertain. CDR3 sequence: CASSYSGGGYTF. DNA of the CDR3: TGTGCCAGCAGTTACTCGGGCGGCGGCTACACCTTC.